This is a list of T cell receptor beta chains from one sample in a study of T cells in Graves' hyperthyroidism and ophthalmopathy. Each CDR3 protein is one row after TCRdb ran MiXCR on the multiplex PCR reads. The table includes some 570,000 distinct CDR3 sequences, roughly 17% detected once. Sequencing was carried out using blood. The receptors derive from a woman aged 18-29 years with Graves' ophthalmopathy. Both conserved end residues are part of each CDR3. The D gene is left open where the match is weak. Clone size, where shown, is once, few, many, or a class for clones that have expanded.

j_gene | d_gene | v_gene | abundance | CDR3nt | CDR3aa
TRBJ1-1 | . | TRBV5-1 | few | TGCGCCAGCAGCTCCGGGGGCGCACGGAGGACGGCTGAAGCTTTCTTT | CASSSGGARRTAEAFF
TRBJ1-1 | . | TRBV6-2/TRBV6-3 | . | TGTGCCAGCAGCCGTGGTGGGGGGGCGATGAACACTGAAGCTTTCTTT | CASSRGGGAMNTEAFF
TRBJ2-7 | . | TRBV14 | many | TGTGCCAGCAGTCAGGTGGGGGGACCCTACGAGCAGTACTTC | CASSQVGGPYEQYF
TRBJ2-3 | . | TRBV19 | . | TGTGCCAGTAGTATGGGGGCCCGGAACACAGATACGCAGTATTTT | CASSMGARNTDTQYF
TRBJ1-2 | TRBD1 | TRBV30 | many | TGTGCCTGCGCCACCGGACAGGGGATCCCCATTCACTATGGCTACACCTTC | CACATGQGIPIHYGYTF
TRBJ2-7 | TRBD1 | TRBV3-1 | many | TGTGCCAGCAGCCAGGGACGGGACAGGCCCAATTCCTACGAGCAGTACTTC | CASSQGRDRPNSYEQYF
TRBJ1-1 | TRBD1 | TRBV20-1 | many | TGCAGTGCTAGAGCCGGGGACAGGACGAACACTGAAGCTTTCTTT | CSARAGDRTNTEAFF
TRBJ1-2 | . | TRBV7-8 | many | TGTGCCAGCAGCTTAGCAAGAGTTTCCTATGGCTACACCTTC | CASSLARVSYGYTF
TRBJ1-1 | . | TRBV6-1 | many | TGTGCCAGCAGTGATAACAGGAACACTGAAGCTTTCTTT | CASSDNRNTEAFF
TRBJ2-1 | TRBD2 | TRBV20-1 | many | TGCAGTGCTAGAGAACCGGGCGGGGGGGCAAATGAGCAGTTCTTC | CSAREPGGGANEQFF
TRBJ2-1 | . | TRBV18 | many | TGTGCCAGCTCACCACGGAGGAGCTCTGTGTACAATGAGCAGTTCTTC | CASSPRRSSVYNEQFF
TRBJ2-7 | . | TRBV7-6 | . | . | CASSFYICSASVAGQDPYEQYF
TRBJ1-2 | . | TRBV6-1 | few | TGTGCCAGCAGCCCCTGGGGGTATGGCTACACCTTC | CASSPWGYGYTF
TRBJ2-3 | . | TRBV5-1 | few | TGCGCCAGCAGACTTAGTTCTAGCACAGATGCGCAGTATTTT | CASRLSSSTDAQYF
TRBJ2-5 | . | TRBV6-1 | many | TGTGCCAGCAGTGACCAGGCGGGGTCTGGGACCCAGTACTTC | CASSDQAGSGTQYF